Listed below are T cell receptor beta chains from one sample, sequenced in a study of beta chain features in type 1 diabetes. Clones were sequenced by immunoSEQ multiplex PCR, and TCRdb holds only the in-frame ones, with some missing. The repertoire holds hundreds of thousands of clones, with 30% as singletons. Sequences were obtained from naive CD4+ T cells from blood. The receptors here all came from a young man in good health. Each CDR3 is given with its conserved first and last residue. A D gene is named only where the DNA matches it firmly. Not every row has a clone size; where given, it reads once, few, many or a size class.

clone_size: few
d_call: NA
v_call: TRBV7-2
j_call: TRBJ2-1
cdr3_nt: TGTGCCAGCAGCATTGACTCAAACCCGATAAATGAGCAGTTCTTC
cdr3_aa: CASSIDSNPINEQFF

clone_size: NA
d_call: NA
v_call: TRBV7-9
j_call: TRBJ2-5
cdr3_nt: TGTGCCAGCAGCTTAAGCAATCAAGAGACCCAGTACTTC
cdr3_aa: CASSLSNQETQYF

clone_size: NA
d_call: NA
v_call: TRBV5-4
j_call: TRBJ1-1
cdr3_nt: TGTGCCAGCAGCCGTCGAGACAGGCTGAACACTGAAGCTTTCTTT
cdr3_aa: CASSRRDRLNTEAFF

clone_size: few
d_call: NA
v_call: TRBV10-3
j_call: TRBJ2-3
cdr3_nt: TGTGCCATCAGCTGGACAGTAAGCACAGATACGCAGTATTTT
cdr3_aa: CAISWTVSTDTQYF

clone_size: few
d_call: NA
v_call: TRBV30
j_call: TRBJ2-5
cdr3_nt: TGTGCCTGGACCACACAGGGTCAGACCCAGTACTTC
cdr3_aa: CAWTTQGQTQYF

clone_size: NA
d_call: NA
v_call: TRBV9
j_call: TRBJ2-7
cdr3_nt: TGTGCCAGCAGCGTAGAATCCTACACGGGGCAGTACTTC
cdr3_aa: CASSVESYTGQYF

clone_size: NA
d_call: NA
v_call: TRBV30
j_call: TRBJ1-2
cdr3_nt: TGTGCCTGGAGTGTAAACCGTTTACACACCTTC
cdr3_aa: CAWSVNRLHTF

clone_size: few
d_call: NA
v_call: TRBV7-2
j_call: TRBJ2-1
cdr3_nt: TGTGCCAGCAGCTTAACAAGGAATCGTGCCATCTCTGGAGTCGTTGAGCAGTTCTTC
cdr3_aa: CASSLTRNRAISGVVEQFF

clone_size: NA
d_call: NA
v_call: TRBV9
j_call: TRBJ1-2
cdr3_nt: TGTGCCAGCAGCGTATGGAAGAACTATGGCTACACCTTC
cdr3_aa: CASSVWKNYGYTF

clone_size: few
d_call: TRBD1
v_call: TRBV29-1
j_call: TRBJ2-7
cdr3_nt: TGCAGCGTTCTACTCGGGACAGAGGGCGAGCAGTACTTC
cdr3_aa: CSVLLGTEGEQYF